Listed here are 19 T cell receptor beta chains from one sample, sequenced in a study of cytomegalovirus exposure and HLA in healthy donors. This PCR relied on a set of 60 Vbeta primers and 13 Jbeta primers. TCRdb's table, derived via immunoSEQ multiplex PCR, lists solely in-frame clones and lacks some. This table holds about 140,000 clones, roughly three quarters found once. Sequencing was performed on PBMCs. These receptors all stem from a man aged 25-45 years in good health and CMV-seronegative.

The V call is TRBV7-9, the J call TRBJ2-1; 12 nucleotides align to TRBD2. Germline CDR1 SEHNR, CDR2 FQNEAQ (reference sequence). The CDR3 extends over 15 amino acids. After removal of 5 bases from V and 7 bases from J, the junction contained 6 bases not matched to a gene. CDR3 amino acids: CASSLTSGSLNEQFF. CDR3 nucleotide sequence: TGTGCCAGCAGCCTGACTAGCGGGAGTTTGAATGAGCAGTTCTTC.

The chain couples TRBV9 to TRBJ2-5; D is undetermined. Germline values: CDR1 SGDLS, CDR2 YYNGEE. Trimming removed 0 bases at V and 7 bases at J, with 7 bases between. The CDR3 totals 12 residues. The CDR3 loop reads CASSVDQRTQYF. In nucleotides, the CDR3 is TGTGCCAGCAGCGTAGATCAGCGGACCCAGTACTTC. Using reference TRBV9 and TRBJ2-5 for the parts outside the CDR3, the full variable domain is DSGVTQTPKHLITATGQRVTLRCSPRSGDLSVYWYQQSLDQGLQFLIQYYNGEERAKGNILERFSAQQFPDLHSELNLSSLELGDSALYFCASSVDQRTQYFGPGTRLLVL.

Turning to this clone: One end of the junction varies from germline; a read error may be responsible. The chain couples TRBV6-1 to TRBJ2-7, with 9 bases that match TRBD1. Germline V gene lookup returns CDR1 MNHNS and CDR2 SASEGT. This CDR3 spans 12 amino acids. The CDR3 spells CASSPPGQGPEF. CDR3 DNA: TGTGCCAGCAGCCCTCCGGGACAGGGTCCAGAGTTC.

The chain has TRBV6-1 and TRBJ2-1; TRBD2 aligns across 9 bases. The V gene end was trimmed by 1 base and the J gene end by 4 bases; junction bases not matched to a gene: 5. This CDR3 comprises 16 residues. Germline V gene sequence: CDR1 MNHNS, CDR2 SASEGT. In nucleotides, the CDR3 is TGTGCCAGCAGTGAAGAGGGCGGGAGGGTTTACAATGAGCAGTTCTTC. It translates to CASSEEGGRVYNEQFF.

The chain is built from TRBV5-1 and TRBJ2-4, with 7 bases matching TRBD1. Germline CDR1 is SGHRS and CDR2 is YFSETQ. CDR3 length: 13 residues. V gave up 2 bases and J gave up 7 bases; unmatched junction bases: 3. The DNA of the CDR3 is TGCGCCAGCAGCTTCCAGGGGGATAACATTCAGTACTTC. Its translation is CASSFQGDNIQYF.

The V and J genes are TRBV6-6 and TRBJ1-5; D remains unclear. V gave up 3 bases and J gave up 5 bases, with 8 bases separating them. This CDR3 has 13 amino acids. CDR1 and CDR2 from the germline V gene are MNHNY and SVGAGI (reference sequence). The CDR3 region is CASSYNGDQPQHF. CDR3 coding DNA: TGTGCCAGCAGTTATAACGGAGATCAGCCCCAGCATTTT.

This clone was recorded only once. The chain employs TRBV6-1 and TRBJ2-1; 9 positions agree with TRBD1. The CDR3 runs to 15 residues. J gave up 4 bases and V 2 bases, and 3 bases lay outside the gene matches. The germline CDR1 and CDR2 sequences are MNHNS and SASEGT. In DNA form, the CDR3 reads TGTGCCAGCAGTGAACAACAGGGGGCATACAATGAGCAGTTCTTC. This codes for CASSEQQGAYNEQFF.

The chain links TRBV25-1 to TRBJ2-1; 10 bases fit TRBD1. Germline V gene sequence: CDR1 MGHDK, CDR2 SYGVNS. Trimming cost V 1 base and J 5 bases; bases outside gene matches: 5. This CDR3 is built from 16 residues. The CDR3 DNA is TGTGCCAGCAGTGAATTCCCTGGACAGGGGGACAATGAGCAGTTCTTC. It translates to CASSEFPGQGDNEQFF. Supplemented by reference TRBV25-1 and TRBJ2-1, the full variable domain reads EADIYQTPRYLVIGTGKKITLECSQTMGHDKMYWYQQDPGMELHLIHYSYGVNSTEKGDLSSESTVSRIRTEHFPLTLESARPSHTSQYLCASSEFPGQGDNEQFFGPGTRLTVL.

The chain recombines TRBV25-1 with TRBJ2-5; 9 bases line up with TRBD2. After removal of 0 bases from V and 5 bases from J, the junction contained 13 bases not matched to a gene. Per the germline V gene, CDR1 is MGHDK and CDR2 is SYGVNS. CDR3 length: 18 amino acids. This CDR3 reads CASSEYMTSGLQGETQYF. The CDR3 nucleotides read TGTGCCAGCAGTGAATATATGACTAGCGGCCTCCAGGGGGAGACCCAGTACTTC. The variable domain in full, completed from reference TRBV25-1 and TRBJ2-5, reads EADIYQTPRYLVIGTGKKITLECSQTMGHDKMYWYQQDPGMELHLIHYSYGVNSTEKGDLSSESTVSRIRTEHFPLTLESARPSHTSQYLCASSEYMTSGLQGETQYFGPGTRLLVL.

In this sample, this clone turned up once. A junction end diverges from the germline sequence, so it may reflect a read error. The rearrangement uses TRBV7-7 and TRBJ1-1; D is perhaps TRBD1 (5 bases). Germline V gene data show CDR1 as SSHAT and CDR2 as FNYEAQ (reference sequence). This CDR3 has 13 amino acids. This CDR3 is CASSLDRNTEAFF. Here the CDR3 DNA reads TGTGCTAGCAGCTTAGACAGGAACACTGAAGCTTTCTTT. Full variable domain (missing parts from reference TRBV7-7 and TRBJ1-1): GAGVSQSPRYKVTKRGQDVTLRCDPISSHATLYWYQQALGQGPEFLTYFNYEAQPDKSGLPSDRFSAERPEGSISTLTIQRTEQRDSAMYRCASSLDRNTEAFFGQGTRLTVV.

The V call is TRBV4-1, the J call TRBJ2-5; a weak D match, TRBD2 (6 bases). The germline CDR1 and CDR2 sequences are MGHRA and YSYEKL. This CDR3 spans 16 amino acids. The V gene lost 4 bases and the J gene lost 1 base, with 16 bases spanning the gap. The CDR3 DNA sequence: TGCGCCAGCAGCCTTTTCGGGGGATTTAGCCAAGAGACCCAGTACTTC. It specifies CASSLFGGFSQETQYF.

This rearrangement joins TRBV27 to TRBJ2-5, with TRBD2 matching over 7 bases. The end of the DNA fits TRBJ2-7 better, so the J call may be wrong. CDR3 length: 14 amino acids. CDR1 and CDR2 from the germline V gene are MNHEY and SMNVEV (reference sequence). CDR3 protein: CASRRRGDSYEQYF. The CDR3 nucleotides are TGTGCCAGCAGGCGCCGGGGGGATTCCTACGAGCAGTACTTC.

The chain links TRBV7-8 to TRBJ2-1; TRBD1 matches at 7 bases. There are 16 residues in the CDR3. In germline, CDR1 is SGHVS, CDR2 FQNEAQ. V lost 4 bases, J lost 3 bases, and 9 bases stayed unmatched. The CDR3 region has the DNA TGTGCCAGCAGCTCTAGGTCCGGGACAGTCTACAATGAGCAGTTCTTC. Its translation: CASSSRSGTVYNEQFF. The entire variable domain, with the rest obtained from reference TRBV7-8 and TRBJ2-1, is as follows: GAGVSQSPRYKVAKRGQDVALRCDPISGHVSLFWYQQALGQGPEFLTYFQNEAQLDKSGLPSDRFFAERPEGSVSTLKIQRTQQEDSAVYLCASSSRSGTVYNEQFFGPGTRLTVL.

This clone was detected only a few times. The chain has TRBV5-1 and TRBJ1-1; tentatively, D is TRBD1 (5 bases). Germline V gives CDR1 SGHRS, CDR2 YFSETQ. The CDR3 is 14 amino acids. Trimming stripped 6 bases from V and 1 base from J, with 13 bases between. CDR3 sequence (DNA): TGCGCCAGCACCCCCGGCGGGGGGAACACTGAAGCTTTCTTT. Its translation is CASTPGGGNTEAFF.

The chain combines TRBV12-5 with TRBJ2-3; maybe TRBD2 (6 bases). The germline V gene has CDR1 LGHNT and CDR2 FRNRAP. This CDR3 is 11 amino acids long. Trimming cost V 6 bases and J 5 bases, with 6 bases left between them. The CDR3 protein is CASGEGDTQYF. CDR3 DNA: TGTGCTAGTGGGGAGGGAGATACGCAGTATTTT.

This clone has more than one count but fewer than ten. The chain is built from TRBV10-3 and TRBJ2-3, with a possible D match to TRBD1 (5 bases). This CDR3 region has 15 residues. With 5 bases removed from V and 5 bases from J, the gap between germline ends came to 17 bases. Germline CDR1 and CDR2: ENHRY and SYGVKD. Written as DNA, the CDR3 is TGTGCCATCAGTCCCCAGGGCCCCGCCGGAGATACGCAGTATTTT. Residues: CAISPQGPAGDTQYF.

The chain joins TRBV15 to TRBJ2-3; 7 nucleotides align to TRBD1. CDR1 is LNHNV, CDR2 YYDKDF, per germline (reference sequence). The junction had 8 bases not matched to a gene; V was cut back by 4 bases and J by 1 base. The length of the CDR3 is 16 residues. The DNA of the CDR3 is TGTGCCACCAGCACCTATGGTGGACAGGGCACAGATACGCAGTATTTT. It translates to CATSTYGGQGTDTQYF.

V and J are TRBV7-2 and TRBJ1-1; TRBD1 aligns across 8 bases. V was pared by 5 bases and J by 1 base, with 9 bases of the junction left unmatched. Germline V gene data show CDR1 as SGHTA and CDR2 as FQGNSA. CDR3 length: 16 residues. In DNA form, the CDR3 reads TGTGCCAGCAGCCCCCATCAGGGGGCCGCGAACACTGAAGCTTTCTTT. As protein: CASSPHQGAANTEAFF. Filled out from reference TRBV7-2 and TRBJ1-1, the complete variable domain reads GAGVSQSPSNKVTEKGKDVELRCDPISGHTALYWYRQSLGQGLEFLIYFQGNSAPDKSGLPSDRFSAERTGGSVSTLTIQRTQQEDSAVYLCASSPHQGAANTEAFFGQGTRLTVV.

This chain joins TRBV4-2 and TRBJ2-3, with 12 bases fitting TRBD2. Trimming removed 2 bases from V and 5 bases from J; junction bases left unmatched: 8. Per germline, CDR1 LGHNA and CDR2 YNFKEQ. CDR3 length equals 17 residues. In DNA, the CDR3 is TGTGCCAGCAGCCAAATGGGCGCACTAGCGGGAGGAGATACGCAGTATTTT. It yields the protein CASSQMGALAGGDTQYF.